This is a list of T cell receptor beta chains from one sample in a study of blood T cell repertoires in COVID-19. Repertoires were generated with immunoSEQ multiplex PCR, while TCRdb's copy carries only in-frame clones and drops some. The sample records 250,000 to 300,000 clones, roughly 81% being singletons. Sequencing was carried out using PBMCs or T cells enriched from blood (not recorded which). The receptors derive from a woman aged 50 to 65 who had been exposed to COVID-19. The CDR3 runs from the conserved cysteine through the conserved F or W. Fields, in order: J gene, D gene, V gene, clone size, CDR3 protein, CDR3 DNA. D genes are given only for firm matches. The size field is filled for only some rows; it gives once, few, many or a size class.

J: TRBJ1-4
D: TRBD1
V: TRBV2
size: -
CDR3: CASRQGATGEKLFF
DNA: TGTGCCAGCAGGCAGGGGGCGACGGGTGAAAAACTGTTTTTT

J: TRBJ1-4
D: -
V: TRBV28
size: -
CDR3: CASSTGYRVGDEKLFF
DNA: TGTGCCAGCAGTACAGGATACAGGGTAGGGGATGAAAAACTGTTTTTT

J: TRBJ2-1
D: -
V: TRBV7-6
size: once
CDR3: CASSLGPGGPEEQFF
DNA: TGTGCCAGCAGCTTAGGTCCGGGGGGCCCGGAGGAGCAGTTCTTC

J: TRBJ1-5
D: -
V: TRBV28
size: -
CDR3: CASSGDQPQHF
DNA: TGTGCCAGTTCCGGGGATCAGCCCCAGCATTTT

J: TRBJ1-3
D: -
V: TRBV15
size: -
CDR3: CATSRDNTRRAGNTIYF
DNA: TGTGCCACCAGCAGAGATAACACCCGGAGAGCTGGAAACACCATATATTTT

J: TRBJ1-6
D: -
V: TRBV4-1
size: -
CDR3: CASSQEGAGIRESPLHF
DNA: TGCGCCAGCAGCCAGGAAGGGGCAGGGATAAGAGAATCACCCCTCCACTTT

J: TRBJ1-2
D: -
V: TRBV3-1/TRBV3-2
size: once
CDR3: CASSQGTHTNYGYTF
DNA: TGTGCCAGCAGCCAAGGTACTCATACTAACTATGGCTACACCTTC

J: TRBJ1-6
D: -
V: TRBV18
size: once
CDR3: CASSPQQTYNSPLHF
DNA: TGTGCCAGCTCACCACAGCAAACCTATAATTCACCCCTCCACTTT

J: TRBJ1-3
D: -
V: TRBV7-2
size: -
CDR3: CASRPVGGTGGPIYF
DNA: TGTGCCAGCAGGCCCGTCGGGGGGACCGGGGGCCCCATATATTTT

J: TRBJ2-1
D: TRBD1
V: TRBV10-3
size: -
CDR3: CAISEDRVQFF
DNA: TGTGCCATCAGTGAAGACAGGGTACAGTTCTTC

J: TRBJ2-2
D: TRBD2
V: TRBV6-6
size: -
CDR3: CASSPRWTSLHSPRFTGELFF
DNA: TGTGCCAGCAGTCCTCGCTGGACTAGCCTCCACTCTCCCCGCTTCACCGGGGAGCTGTTTTTT